This TCR beta chain appears in the sequencing data of a study of blood T cells in healthy people across ages. The germline V gene has CDR1 DFQATT and CDR2 SNEGSKA (reference sequence). The CDR3 length is 13 residues. Using a J-beta primer mix together with a sample-barcoded 5' primer, a second PCR was run for roughly 7 to 12 cycles. TCRdb called the 5' RACE reads again in MiXCR, with one record for every CDR3 protein. The sample lists hundreds of thousands of distinct CDR3 sequences, about 54% occurring once. The sample consisted of blood. J is TRBJ2-4 and V is TRBV20-1, with unresolved D. The tail of the sequence fits TRBJ2-7 better, so the J call may be wrong. The sequence came from a man aged 55 to 69 in good health. CDR3 nucleotide sequence: TGCAGTGCCTCGGGCTCACTTAACTACGAGCAGTACTTC. It encodes CSASGSLNYEQYF.